This T cell receptor (beta chain) comes out of a study of persistence of HIV-infected CD4 T cells. Notes on the study in general: Degenerate expanded CDR3beta sequences were enriched among CMV- and Gag-responding cells.

Cells were stimulated with CMV-infected fibroblast lysates at roughly 10 ug/mL. Sorting of responding CD4+ T cells relied on upregulated CD40 ligand together with CD69. Stimulated PBMCs had first been depleted of CD8+ T cells. Note on this clone: Its antigen is not identified. One junction end disagrees with the germline gene, perhaps due to a read error.

The CDR3 is made up of 17 amino acids. CDR1 is SGHDT, CDR2 YYEEEE, per germline. The immunoSEQ assay was version 4, run in survey mode. The table came from immunoSEQ multiplex PCR; TCRdb's copy has only in-frame clones and leaves some out. This sample has thousands of clones, with less than 70% found just once. This chain uses TRBV5-6 with TRBJ1-1; D gene unclear. The source is an adult man with HIV who was CMV-seropositive. The sequences come from CD4+ T cells sorted from PBMCs after 18-hour stimulation, collected from a patient who received antiretroviral therapy. The CDR3 spells CASSLGETRHLNTEAFF. The CDR3 DNA sequence: TGTGCCAGCAGTTTGGGCGAAACCAGGCATTTGAACACTGAAGCTTTCTTT.